This TCR beta chain was sequenced during a study of T-cell reconstitution after alpha-beta-depleted transplantation in children. From germline, CDR1 is SGHNT and CDR2 YYREEE (reference sequence). This CDR3 spans 18 amino acids. Trimming at V came to 4 bases and at J to 2 bases, leaving 14 bases not matched to a gene. Study-level findings and limits: Elevated TCRbeta diversity at day 60 was traced, in some patients, to surviving recipient T cells and thymic progenitors. In patients about two months after transplant, alpha-beta T cells reportedly arose from several hundred expanded graft clones. Counts and diversity of T cells one year after transplant came mostly from newly produced T cells.

The library targeted TCRbeta and was prepared with unique molecular identifiers. One entry per CDR3 protein results from TCRdb running MiXCR on the PCR reads. The data hold about 200,000 distinct CDR3 sequences, with roughly 6.6% observed a single time. For this clonotype: Antigen specificity is unknown.

The material was PBMCs, obtained before TCRalphabeta/CD19-depleted stem cell transplant. This sequence was found in a boy between 2 and 10 years old with acute lymphoblastic leukemia, due to receive a stem cell transplant. The chain is built from TRBV5-4 and TRBJ2-3; TRBD1 matches at 9 bases. As DNA, the CDR3 is TGTGCCAGCAGCATGGACTCCGGGACAGGGTTTGTCACAGATACGCAGTATTTT. Translation: CASSMDSGTGFVTDTQYF.